A selection of T cell receptor beta chains follows, all from one sample in a study of blood T cell repertoires in COVID-19. The protocol was immunoSEQ multiplex PCR, while the TCRdb copy is restricted to in-frame clones and leaves out a portion. The repertoire has hundreds of thousands of clones, 80% to 95% of them found once; the top ten carry more than 0.7%. Material: peripheral blood. Source of these receptors: a man in his 60s with COVID-19, enrolled during active disease. Both conserved end residues are part of each CDR3. The order of the fields is J gene, V gene, clone size, D gene, CDR3 DNA, CDR3 protein. A D gene is named only where the DNA matches it firmly. The listing skips clone size in some rows; elsewhere it reads once, few, many or a size class.

TRBJ2-7 | TRBV7-2 | - | TRBD2 | TGTGCCAGCTTAACCAGCGGGAGTAGCGACGAGCAGTACTTC | CASLTSGSSDEQYF
TRBJ2-7 | TRBV5-1 | - | - | TGCGCCAGCAGCTTGGAGAACAGACGCGAGCAGTACTTC | CASSLENRREQYF
TRBJ1-3 | TRBV6-5 | - | - | TGTGCCAGCAGGGCCGGACTGATCTCTGGAAACACCATATATTTT | CASRAGLISGNTIYF
TRBJ2-2 | TRBV18 | - | - | TGTGCCAGCTCCCCCTCGGTAGTGAACACCGGGGAGCTGTTTTTT | CASSPSVVNTGELFF
TRBJ1-6 | TRBV30 | once | - | TGTGCCTGGAGTCCTCGTCAGGGTCTGGGTTCACCCCTCCACTTT | CAWSPRQGLGSPLHF
TRBJ2-7 | TRBV5-1 | - | TRBD2 | TGCGCCAGCAGCTTGGCGGCTAGCGGTAACGAGCAGTACTTC | CASSLAASGNEQYF
TRBJ2-1 | TRBV21-1 | - | - | TGTGCCAGCAGCAAACGGCCCGGAGGGGCCTCCTACAATGAGCAGTTCTTC | CASSKRPGGASYNEQFF
TRBJ1-1 | TRBV4-2 | - | - | TGTGCCAGCAGCCAAGGGGCGGGAGGGCTAGAAGCTTTCTTT | CASSQGAGGLEAFF
TRBJ1-5 | TRBV30 | - | - | TGTGCCTGGAGTTGGGGGGATCAGCCCCAGCATTTT | CAWSWGDQPQHF
TRBJ1-5 | TRBV2 | - | TRBD1 | TGTGCCAGCCTAGGACAGGGCAATCAGCCCCAGCATTTT | CASLGQGNQPQHF
TRBJ1-6 | TRBV19 | - | TRBD1 | TGTGCCAGTAGTCCAACCGGGACAGGGAGTTCACCCCTCCACTTT | CASSPTGTGSSPLHF
TRBJ1-4 | TRBV9 | - | - | TGTGCCAGCAGCCGGACACAAGTACCGACAACTAATGAAAAACTGTTTTTT | CASSRTQVPTTNEKLFF
TRBJ1-5 | TRBV27 | - | TRBD1 | TGTGCCAGCAGTCCTGGGACAGGCCTCAGGAGGCCCCAGCATTTT | CASSPGTGLRRPQHF
TRBJ2-7 | TRBV27 | - | - | TGTGCCAGCAGTTCCAGGCCCACGGGGTCCTACGAGCAGTACTTC | CASSSRPTGSYEQYF
TRBJ1-3 | TRBV18 | - | - | TGTGCCAGCTCACCGAGAATTGGAAACACCATATATTTT | CASSPRIGNTIYF
TRBJ2-7 | TRBV28 | - | TRBD2 | TGTGCCAGCAGTTCAACGGGTTTAGCGGGGAGACCCTACGAGCAGTACTTC | CASSSTGLAGRPYEQYF
TRBJ1-2 | TRBV2 | once | - | TGTGCCAGCATCCCGGGGGGGGCCTTGCATGGCTACACCTTC | CASIPGGALHGYTF
TRBJ1-2 | TRBV6-5 | - | - | TGTGCCAGCAGTTACGGTCGGGGGATGAACTATGGCTACACCTTC | CASSYGRGMNYGYTF
TRBJ1-1 | TRBV28 | - | - | TGTGCCAGCAGTTTCGGGGGTGTATGGGGCACTGAAGCTTTCTTT | CASSFGGVWGTEAFF
TRBJ1-1 | TRBV19 | - | - | TGTGCCAGTAGTATGCAATCTTCTGGGGGAAGCGGGACTGAAGCTTTCTTT | CASSMQSSGGSGTEAFF
TRBJ2-3 | TRBV5-6 | - | - | TGTGCCAGCAGCTTCCCCACTAGCACAGATACGCAGTATTTT | CASSFPTSTDTQYF
TRBJ2-7 | TRBV7-2 | - | - | TGTGCCAGCAGCTTAGCCGGGAGTCCCGCCTACGAGCAGTACTTC | CASSLAGSPAYEQYF
TRBJ1-2 | TRBV18 | once | - | TGTGCCAGCCCGATTATTGCAGACTATGGCTACACCTTC | CASPIIADYGYTF
TRBJ1-5 | TRBV12-3/TRBV12-4 | - | TRBD1 | TGTGCCAGCAGTGGGACAGGGAGGCAGCCCCAGCATTTT | CASSGTGRQPQHF
TRBJ1-5 | TRBV6-5 | - | TRBD1 | TGTGCCAGCAGTTACCGACAGGGAGTCAATCAGCCCCAGCATTTT | CASSYRQGVNQPQHF
TRBJ2-3 | TRBV7-2 | once | TRBD1 | TGTGCCAGCAGCAAGCGGACAGGGGGCACAGATACGCAGTATTTT | CASSKRTGGTDTQYF
TRBJ1-2 | TRBV19 | - | TRBD1 | TGTGCCAGTAGTAGCGGCTGGACAGGCGAATCTAACTATGGCTACACCTTC | CASSSGWTGESNYGYTF
TRBJ2-7 | TRBV19 | - | - | TGTGCCAGTAGTATCAGTTCCCCTTACGAGCAGTACTTC | CASSISSPYEQYF
TRBJ1-2 | TRBV24-1 | - | TRBD1 | TGTGCCACCAGTGACACGAACAGGGGTGGCTACACCTTC | CATSDTNRGGYTF
TRBJ2-1 | TRBV4-2 | - | TRBD2 | TGTGCCAGCAGCCAAGAGGGGACTAGAGGGATTAATGAGCAGTTCTTC | CASSQEGTRGINEQFF
TRBJ2-1 | TRBV24-1 | - | TRBD1 | TGTGCCACCAGTGACCCCGAGACAGGGGCTAACAATGAGCAGTTCTTC | CATSDPETGANNEQFF
TRBJ2-7 | TRBV10-3 | - | TRBD1 | TGTGCCATCACCTCACGGGACAGGGCAATCAACGAGCAGTACTTC | CAITSRDRAINEQYF
TRBJ2-2 | TRBV3-1/TRBV3-2 | - | TRBD2 | TGTGCCAGCAGCCTCGGGGGGACGAACACCGGGGAGCTGTTTTTT | CASSLGGTNTGELFF
TRBJ2-5 | TRBV28 | - | TRBD2 | TGTGCCAGCAGTTTAGTGGGCGGGGGACTTTCAAGGGAGACCCAGTACTTC | CASSLVGGGLSRETQYF
TRBJ1-1 | TRBV4-2 | - | TRBD1 | TGTGCCAGCAGCCAAGATCTTAACAGGGGGTACACTGAAGCTTTCTTT | CASSQDLNRGYTEAFF
TRBJ2-5 | TRBV20-1 | few | - | TGCAGTGCTAGTTCGGTCCGGGACTTACAAGAGACCCAGTACTTC | CSASSVRDLQETQYF
TRBJ1-5 | TRBV28 | - | TRBD1 | TGTGCCAGCAGTTTATCAGGGGGCTGGAATCAGCCCCAGCATTTT | CASSLSGGWNQPQHF
TRBJ1-3 | TRBV6-1 | - | - | TGTGCCAGCAGTGGCCCGGGGGTAATCTCTGGAAACACCATATATTTT | CASSGPGVISGNTIYF
TRBJ2-1 | TRBV19 | - | TRBD1 | TGTGCCAGTAGTATAGCGACAGGGATGAACAATGAGCAGTTCTTC | CASSIATGMNNEQFF